This TCR beta chain came from a study of shared clonotypes between healthy human individuals. Regarding the study as a whole: For sorted subsets, rarefaction showed incomplete sequencing despite large depth. Across subsets, estimated richness was generally greater for naive than for memory populations. Represented genetic and exposure-history diversity was restricted by having few donors.

Germline CDR1 SGHRS, CDR2 YFSETQ. The CDR3 is made up of 17 amino acids. V was trimmed by 2 bases and J by 2 bases, leaving 19 bases between them. Original analysis: In the immunoSEQ data, sequences were junction-only and lacked quality scores, so filtering differed. The repertoire was sequenced with immunoSEQ multiplex PCR; TCRdb's copy has only in-frame clones and lacks some. The V and J calls and the clone size are those of that table, but D and trimming were determined from the DNA. The sample consists of 900,000 to 1,200,000 clones, approximately 78% of them appearing once. About this clone: Its antigen is undetermined.

The chain employs TRBV5-1 and TRBJ2-5; D gene uncertain. The TCR originated in a young man in good health. Some clones in this sample may be carry-over from other donors' samples. The sequenced sample was memory CD4+ T cells from PBMCs. The subset is: CD45RA-negative fraction. The CDR3 sequence is CASSFKFRGTLQETQYF. DNA of the CDR3: TGCGCCAGCAGCTTTAAATTTAGAGGCACTCTTCAAGAGACCCAGTACTTC.